The 8 T cell receptor beta chains listed next were all sequenced from one sample in a study of T cell changes during pregnancy in multiple sclerosis. Profiling relied on immunoSEQ multiplex PCR, and the TCRdb table lists in-frame clones only, not all of them. Among fewer than 85,000 clones listed, roughly 92% were seen once. The sequencing here drew on peripheral blood, taken in the second trimester of pregnancy. These receptors were taken from a female donor with multiple sclerosis, enrolled in a pregnancy study.

The genes are TRBV7-9 and TRBJ2-1, with D maybe TRBD1 (5 bases). Germline V CDR1 and CDR2: SEHNR, FQNEAQ (reference sequence). The CDR3 runs to 16 residues. V lost 5 bases, J lost 0 bases, and 14 bases lay in between. CDR3: CASSAPTGISYNEQFF. The CDR3 nucleotides read TGTGCCAGCAGCGCCCCTACAGGAATCTCCTACAATGAGCAGTTCTTC.

The gene calls are TRBV7-3 and TRBJ2-7, with 11 bases aligning to TRBD2. Trimming removed 4 bases from V and 5 bases from J; junction bases left unmatched: 7. The CDR3 length is 15 residues. Per the germline V gene, CDR1 is SGHTA and CDR2 is FQGTGA. For the CDR3, the DNA is TGTGCCAGCAGCTGGATAGCGGGAGGGGCCAACGAGCAGTACTTC. This translates into CASSWIAGGANEQYF.

The CDR3 loop is CASSQDYSHNEQFF. CDR3 in DNA: TGCGCCAGCAGCCAAGATTACAGCCACAATGAGCAGTTCTTC. The chain carries TRBV4-1 and TRBJ2-1; unclear D gene. This CDR3 comprises 14 residues. Trimming took off 0 bases at V and 5 bases at J, with 8 bases between the two ends. Germline V gene sequence: CDR1 MGHRA, CDR2 YSYEKL.

This clone appeared once. V gene TRBV6-5 combines with J gene TRBJ1-5; possible D gene TRBD1, 6 bases. The CDR3 has 15 residues. With 6 bases removed from V and 5 bases from J, the gap between germline ends came to 17 bases. The germline V gene encodes CDR1 MNHEY and CDR2 SVGAGI. In DNA form, the CDR3 reads TGTGCCAGCAGCCCTCAGGGGCGTCAGGATCAGCCCCAGCATTTT. Translating it yields CASSPQGRQDQPQHF.

The rearrangement uses TRBV30 and TRBJ2-5; a weak D match, TRBD1 (6 bases). Trimming stripped 0 bases from V and 7 bases from J, with 18 bases between. This CDR3 region has 15 residues. Germline CDR1 reads GTSNPN; CDR2 reads SVGIG (reference sequence). CDR3 sequence reads: CAWSVGTPGYSTQYF. The CDR3 bases are TGTGCCTGGAGTGTAGGGACACCGGGATACTCGACCCAGTACTTC.

This clone has more than one count but fewer than ten. V gene TRBV6-6 combines with J gene TRBJ1-2; D is perhaps TRBD1 (6 bases). Germline V CDR1 and CDR2: MNHNY, SVGAGI (reference sequence). This CDR3 region has 13 residues. Trimming cost V 5 bases and J 8 bases, with 15 bases left between them. The CDR3 DNA sequence: TGTGCCAGCAGTCTATACAGGGATTGGGGCTACACCTTC. It translates to CASSLYRDWGYTF.

The chain recombines TRBV30 with TRBJ1-1; D is perhaps TRBD1 (5 bases). V dropped 0 bases and J dropped 4 bases, with 12 bases sitting between them. CDR3 length: 14 residues. CDR1 and CDR2 (germline): GTSNPN, SVGIG (reference sequence). In nucleotides, the CDR3 is TGTGCCTGGAGTGTAACGGGGGAGCCCACTGAAGCTTTCTTT. As protein: CAWSVTGEPTEAFF.

Remarks on this clone: Compared with germline, one end of the junction differs, possibly owing to a read error. V and J are TRBV6-7 and TRBJ2-7; 7 nucleotides agree with TRBD2. TRBV6-7 is noted as an ORF with a role that remains uncertain. The CDR3 is 13 residues long. The CDR3 loop reads CASLPGAGREKTF. CDR3 bases: TGTGCCAGCCTCCCTGGGGCAGGGCGGGAGAAGACCTTC.